This TCR beta chain stems from a study of monozygotic twins with inflammatory bowel disease (dated by TCRdb to between 2018 and 2021). The study in broad terms: The full study comprised 28 monozygotic twin pairs: nine German pairs (four IBD-concordant, five IBD-discordant) and 19 IBD-discordant Danish pairs. Disease-associated traits were sought mainly through comparisons between IBD patients and their genetically identical healthy co-twins within discordant pairs. Each individual had, on average, about 151 000 unique TCRalpha sequences and 181 000 unique TCRbeta sequences available for analysis.

Notes on this clonotype: What antigen it recognizes has not been identified.

From each donor, an approximately 2.5 ml peripheral blood sample was collected into PAXgene tubes and kept at -80 degrees C. Total RNA was isolated from whole blood with the PAXgene blood miRNA kit on an automated QIAcube, without T cell sorting. Peripheral blood from monozygotic twin pairs who were concordant or discordant for inflammatory bowel disease underwent deep TCRalpha and TCRbeta repertoire profiling using unique molecular barcoding. Smoking habits were recorded for all twin pairs, and individuals were classified as current, former or never smokers. The library came from 5' RACE. For each TCR library, approximately 3.5 ug of total RNA was used. For each sample, cDNA synthesis with SMARTScribe reverse transcriptase was split into eight separate reactions. During cDNA synthesis, template switching was used to introduce unique molecular identifiers that contained a 6-nucleotide sample barcode. Amplification of TCRalpha and TCRbeta cDNA involved two nested PCRs of approximately 16 and 9 cycles, and each PCR was followed by bead purification. Before amplification, the cDNA was treated with uracil DNA-glycosylase and purified using the QIAquick PCR purification kit. The second PCR added Illumina TruSeq-compatible adapters along with sample-specific barcodes. TapeStation and Qubit were used to check library quality and concentration, and 4 to 6 ng of each library went into the pool. Sequencing of the pooled libraries was done on an Illumina HiSeq2500 single-index Rapid Run using custom sequencing primers and 2 x 100 bp reads. The authors processed their data as follows. UMI-based consensus assembly with MiGEC version 1.2.6 was used to correct PCR and sequencing errors. MiXCR version 2.1.1 handled V(D)J alignment, clonotype assembly and CDR3 extraction. To normalise gene usage, clonotype sharing and MAIT/NKT TCR abundance, the analysis used the top 1000, 10 000 and 20 000 clonotypes per sample. After downsampling to 27 000 UMIs, diversity was calculated as the inverse Simpson index using the vegan R package. Paired Mann-Whitney U tests were applied to discordant twin pairs, with Benjamini-Hochberg correction for multiple testing. Following reprocessing of the reads by TCRdb, the data hold one row per CDR3 protein sequence and no DNA is available. Here the V and J calls rest on TCRdb's processing, not on the authors' analysis. The sample's records list approximately 100,000 distinct CDR3 sequences. 1.9% of the sample goes to the ten largest clones.

The CDR3 spans 13 residues, from the cysteine through the phenylalanine. No DNA was logged. The germline V gene encodes CDR1 KGHSH and CDR2 LQKENI. The paper's findings and limits, for the study overall: IBD patients had lower TCRbeta repertoire diversity, measured by the inverse Simpson index, than their healthy co-twins. Background noise and inter-individual variability may have been introduced into the repertoires by the differing immunosuppressive treatments among patients. The results gave no support for a single strong signal or clonotype linked to IBD. Compared with healthy twins, IBD patients had fewer clonotypes in common with other individuals, a difference most pronounced in patients showing signs of disease activity. The analysis was unable to tell apart different T cell subtypes. Repertoire similarity did not differ between concordant and discordant twins, possibly due to limited statistical power.

The rearranged chain carries TRBV18 and TRBJ1-5. This clonotype was sampled from a human donor with ulcerative colitis or Crohn's disease, or a healthy co-twin of an affected twin (not recorded which). The sequencing sample was made of blood. This receptor has the CDR3 CASSPMLSQPQHF.